The sequence of this TCR beta chain was determined in a study of T cell responses to AZD1222 COVID-19 vaccine. Study-level findings and limits: Regions left unmutated in variants are reportedly the target of nearly half of spike-specific TCRs. The number of AZD1222 recipients seropositive at baseline was only five or six. Clonal diversity may have been underestimated in mostly white British donors. Every sample of the repertoires postdated the peak T cell response.

Germline V gene sequence: CDR1 MNHEY, CDR2 SMNVEV (reference sequence). V was clipped by 2 bases and J by 2 bases, with 15 bases between them. The CDR3 is 16 residues long. Produced via immunoSEQ multiplex PCR; TCRdb's table is partial and in-frame only. The sample lists about 140,000 clones; 93% were seen once. Note on this clone: Its specificity is unknown.

The sample here was peripheral blood, taken on day 0 of MenACWY control vaccination. The clonotype originates from an adult in good health. This chain uses TRBV27 with TRBJ1-2; possible D gene TRBD1, 6 bases. In DNA, the CDR3 is TGTGCCAGCAGTTTAACGAGCCAGGGGTGGAACTATGGCTACACCTTC. Translated: CASSLTSQGWNYGYTF.